The T cell receptor (beta chain) under discussion was sequenced for a study of shared clonotypes between healthy human individuals (dated by TCRdb to between 2020 and 2021). With respect to the entire study: The cohort included a few men and a couple of women between 18 and 49 years of age. To increase sequencing depth and limit assay-specific biases, different laboratories used diverse techniques to prepare libraries and sequence TCR repertoires. Leukapheresis yielded between about 0.94 and 8.9 billion PBMCs per donor. To estimate repertoire size and how much clonotypes are shared between individuals, the study performed deep sequencing of blood TCR repertoires from 4 to 6 healthy adults. For each donor, three plates each were used for CD4 naive and CD4 memory, two plates were used for CD8 naive, and one plate was used for CD8 memory.

Comments on this clone: Its antigen specificity is not known. Per-base qualities were not stored, and no clone one base away is much larger.

From a lookup of the germline V gene, CDR1 and CDR2 are SNHLY and FYNNEI. Trimming takes 5 bases from V and 5 bases from J, and the germline ends sit 12 bases apart. The CDR3 sequence holds 13 residues, the cysteine and phenylalanine included. Of the read, only the CDR3 DNA is kept; its 39 bases are in frame from base 1. Using the deep immunoSEQ assay, multiplex PCR amplified TCR CDR3 regions from genomic DNA. Extracted genomic DNA from each cell subset was spread evenly across all wells of several immunoSEQ 96-well plates, with each plate serving as a replicate. For sorted subsets, around 0.2 ug of genomic DNA, equivalent to about 30,000 T cell genomes, went into each replicate PCR. Purified libraries were quantified with a Qubit 3.0 fluorometer, sized on a Bioanalyzer 2100, and re-quantified with the KAPA Library Quantification kit. Every immunoSEQ 96-well plate was sequenced on a separate single-read 150-cycle Illumina NextSeq 550 flow cell. The authors' analysis ran thus. Because the immunoSEQ output included only junctional sequences and no quality scores, the filtering could not be the same as the filtering used for full-length reads. Sequences were annotated with PyIR, a Python wrapper for IgBLAST v1.9, using IMGT germline references to assign V/J genes and CDR3. Any read was removed if the V/J assignment was weak (E-value above 1e-6), the CDR3 was missing, or the read contained stop codons, out-of-frame junctions, or ambiguous translated residues. V3J clonotypes were defined by identical inferred V gene, J gene, and CDR3 amino acid sequence. Percentage overlap between repertoires was computed as shared unique clonotypes divided by the size of the smaller repertoire. RTK rarefaction, the Chao1 estimator, and Recon v2.1 estimates of unobserved clonotypes were used to assess repertoire richness. For all TCRbeta clonotypes obtained by the gDNA method from four donors, generation probabilities were computed with OLGA. TCRdb took this table from immuneACCESS and kept in-frame rearrangements with V and J called. Such tables lack part of the clones; where checked against another copy, unresolved V genes explain under half of the gap, and the rest is unexplained. V and J calls and clone size are those listed in that table; D and trimming were worked out from the DNA. The sample yields hundreds of thousands of clones; roughly 70% were counted once. The ten largest make up approximately 1.8% of the sample.

Donors were healthy HIV-negative adults with no recently reported acute infections or vaccinations. Every donor was a Caucasian adult living in Nashville, Tennessee, USA. CD4+ T cells were enriched through magnetic negative selection, after which naive cells were positively selected on CD45RA and the remaining negative fraction served as the memory subset. After blood collection by leukapheresis, PBMCs were isolated using Ficoll-Histopaque density gradient centrifugation and then cryopreserved in the vapor phase of liquid nitrogen. Analytical flow cytometry was used to check the purity and quantity of each magnetically sorted T cell population. Genomic DNA was isolated from each sorted fraction and quantified by UV absorbance on a Nanodrop 2000c. Overall study outcomes, separate from this receptor: Incomplete sequencing was indicated by rarefaction of sorted-subset datasets, despite the large sequencing depth. Sampling was restricted to blood, and TCR repertoires in tissues likely differ from the TCR repertoires found in blood. About 5% of naive CD4, roughly 3.5% of naive CD8, about 2.1% of memory CD4, and about 0.4% of memory CD8 clonotypes were shared across several donors. Because the study included only a small number of donors, the genetic and exposure-history diversity represented was limited. Larger estimated clonotype richness was generally found for naive subsets than for memory subsets. Clonotypes shared by all four sorted-subset donors showed higher generation probabilities than non-shared clonotypes. Pairwise subsampling indicated that sequencing depth was expected to affect the degree of clonotype sharing among donors.

This receptor chain uses TRBV2 and TRBJ2-5, and the D gene may be TRBD2, 6 bases matching. The clonotype comes from a woman aged 25 to 45 in good health. Sequencing was performed on memory CD4+ T cells sorted from blood. The intended sense of this specimen's cell subset or site label: CD45RA-negative fraction. The DNA is TGTGCCAGCAGTAGCCGGCTAGCGGAGACCCAGTACTTC. It specifies CASSSRLAETQYF.